One and the same sample provided the 27 T cell receptor beta chains below, sequenced in a study of graft-versus-host responses after intestinal transplantation. TCRdb's table, derived via immunoSEQ multiplex PCR, lists solely in-frame clones and lacks some. The repertoire holds 84,000 or so clones, roughly 80% seen once, with 0.75% to 0.85% in the top ten. These receptors' targets are unknown. The specimen comprised unstimulated CD4+ T cells sorted from spleen or lymph node cells, sampled before intestinal transplant. These receptors originate from a human donor who received an intestinal transplant.

This rearrangement joins TRBV11-2 to TRBJ2-1, with a weak D call TRBD2 (6 bases). CDR3 length equals 14 residues. Trimming cost V 1 base and J 8 bases, with 12 bases left between them. CDR1 and CDR2 (germline): SGHAT, FQNNGV. This CDR3 reads CASSLGLVRDEQFF. The CDR3 coding sequence is TGTGCCAGCAGCTTAGGACTAGTACGCGATGAGCAGTTCTTC.

To note about this clone: An end of the junction differs from the germline gene, which may be a read error. The CDR3 coding sequence is TGTACCAGCAGCCGGGGACGTCAGGGAGGAACTGAAGCTTTCTTT. It specifies CTSSRGRQGGTEAFF. The chain carries TRBV2 and TRBJ1-1; the D gene is possibly TRBD1 (5 bases). The CDR3 extends over 15 amino acids. Germline CDR1 reads SNHLY; CDR2 reads FYNNEI.

The chain links TRBV6-1 to TRBJ2-5; 12 nucleotides align to TRBD2. The CDR3 is 16 amino acids. CDR1 is MNHNS, CDR2 SASEGT, per germline. The V segment lost 4 bases and the J segment 0 bases; nucleotides outside the gene matches: 3. The CDR3 loop is CASSGGLAGNQETQYF. The CDR3 DNA sequence: TGTGCCAGCAGTGGCGGACTAGCGGGAAACCAAGAGACCCAGTACTTC.

In this sample, this clone turned up once. V and J are TRBV5-6 and TRBJ1-2; 7 bases agree with TRBD1. Per germline, CDR1 SGHDT and CDR2 YYEEEE. After removal of 4 bases from V and 8 bases from J, the junction contained 11 bases not matched to a gene. The CDR3 loop spans 14 amino acids. The CDR3 DNA sequence: TGTGCCAGCAGCCAAAACAGGGGAAGGGGGGGCTACACCTTC. This gives the protein CASSQNRGRGGYTF.

The table lists this clone with a few counts. J is TRBJ2-7 and V is TRBV27; maybe TRBD1 (7 bases). Germline CDR1 and CDR2: MNHEY and SMNVEV (reference sequence). Trimming took 5 bases from V and 4 from J, leaving 15 bases between them. The CDR3 loop spans 14 amino acids. The CDR3 DNA follows: TGTGCCAGCAGTCGCGCCCCAGGGGGGTACGAGCAGTACTTC. The encoded protein is CASSRAPGGYEQYF.

The V and J genes are TRBV7-9 and TRBJ1-3, with D perhaps TRBD1 (5 bases). The CDR3 length is 16 residues. V was cut by 2 bases and J by 2 bases, with 13 bases left in between. CDR1 SEHNR and CDR2 FQNEAQ come from the germline V gene (reference sequence). This CDR3 reads CASSLIMGTPGNTIYF. DNA of the CDR3: TGTGCCAGCAGCTTAATCATGGGGACTCCTGGAAACACCATATATTTT.

The V gene is TRBV2, the J gene TRBJ2-3, with 7 bases lining up with TRBD1. The germline gives CDR1 SNHLY, CDR2 FYNNEI. V lost 6 bases, J lost 3 bases, and 12 bases stayed unmatched. The CDR3 runs to 16 residues. CDR3 nucleotides: TGTGCCAGCAGCCCCCCAGGGGGAAGTAGGACAGATACGCAGTATTTT. It encodes CASSPPGGSRTDTQYF. The full variable domain, in which reference TRBV2 and TRBJ2-3 provide the parts outside the CDR3, is EPEVTQTPSHQVTQMGQEVILRCVPISNHLYFYWYRQILGQKVEFLVSFYNNEISEKSEIFDDQFSVERPDGSNFTLKIRSTKLEDSAMYFCASSPPGGSRTDTQYFGPGTRLTVL.

The chain joins TRBV7-2 to TRBJ2-1, with D perhaps TRBD2 (5 bases). Germline V gives CDR1 SGHTA, CDR2 FQGNSA. V was trimmed by 0 bases and J by 0 bases, leaving 6 bases between them. The CDR3 is made up of 15 amino acids. CDR3 region: CASSLAGVSYNEQFF. The CDR3 nucleotides read TGTGCCAGCAGCTTAGCCGGGGTCTCCTACAATGAGCAGTTCTTC.

This clone showed up just once. The chain employs TRBV28 and TRBJ1-6; TRBD1 matches at 7 bases. The CDR3 consists of 16 residues. V dropped 6 bases and J dropped 0; count of bases not matched to a gene: 5. Germline V gives CDR1 MDHEN, CDR2 SYDVKM. The CDR3 DNA reads as TGTGCCAGCAGGAACAGGGGAAGCTCCTATAATTCACCCCTCCACTTT. Translation: CASRNRGSSYNSPLHF.

The chain uses TRBV9 and TRBJ2-2, with 11 nucleotides matching TRBD2. Germline V lookup: CDR1 SGDLS, CDR2 YYNGEE. The CDR3 spans 14 residues. Trimming took 5 bases from V and 3 from J; bases not matched to a gene: 0. The CDR3 here is CASRGLADTGELFF. Written as DNA, the CDR3 is TGTGCCAGCAGGGGACTAGCGGACACCGGGGAGCTGTTTTTT.

The V call is TRBV7-9, the J call TRBJ1-1; D is undetermined. V shed 1 base and J shed 2 bases, with 11 bases lying between them. CDR1 and CDR2 (germline): SEHNR, FQNEAQ (reference sequence). This CDR3 has 15 residues. The CDR3 DNA reads TGTGCCAGCAGCTTAGATACGGGGTTTAACACTGAAGCTTTCTTT. This gives the protein CASSLDTGFNTEAFF.

The gene calls are TRBV11-2 and TRBJ2-5, with TRBD2 matching 9 bases. With V trimmed by 4 bases and J by 1 base, 4 bases remained unmatched. There are 15 residues in the CDR3. In germline, CDR1 is SGHAT, CDR2 FQNNGV. In DNA form, the CDR3 reads TGTGCCAGCAGCTCCCCAGCGGGAGGCCAAGAGACCCAGTACTTC. Translated, it gives CASSSPAGGQETQYF.

The chain carries TRBV19 and TRBJ1-5; no clear D. The V end lost 6 bases, the J end lost 5 bases, and 8 bases lay between the germline ends. In germline, CDR1 is LNHDA, CDR2 SQIVND (reference sequence). CDR3 length: 12 residues. CDR3 amino acids: CASSLLYQPQHF. CDR3 nucleotide sequence: TGTGCCAGTAGCCTCCTCTATCAGCCCCAGCATTTT.

This sequence joins TRBV9 and TRBJ2-5; D might be TRBD2 (6 bases). Germline V lookup: CDR1 SGDLS, CDR2 YYNGEE. CDR3 length: 14 residues. V lost 4 bases and J 3 bases, leaving 13 bases between the germline ends. CDR3 in DNA: TGTGCCAGCAGCCTCAGGGACTCTAAAGAGACCCAGTACTTC. Protein product: CASSLRDSKETQYF.

The V call is TRBV2, the J call TRBJ2-7; 11 bases line up with TRBD2. CDR3 size: 15 residues. The V and J ends lost 6 bases and 6 bases, in that order; junction bases with no gene match: 10. CDR1 is SNHLY, CDR2 FYNNEI, per germline. CDR3 protein: CASRALRTSGREQYF. The CDR3, as DNA: TGTGCCAGCAGGGCCCTCCGGACTAGCGGGCGCGAGCAGTACTTC.

The chain has TRBV29-1 and TRBJ2-1; 13 bases are shared with TRBD2. This CDR3 contains 14 residues. J was trimmed by 9 bases and V by 5 bases; bases with no gene match: 7. Per the germline V gene, CDR1 is SQVTM and CDR2 is ANQGSEA. The CDR3 nucleotides are TGCAGCGTTCTTAAGACTAGCGGGAGGAGTGAGCAGTTCTTC. It yields the protein CSVLKTSGRSEQFF.

The chain uses TRBV11-2 and TRBJ2-5; maybe TRBD1 (6 bases). The J call may be in error: the DNA end matches TRBJ2-7 better. Germline V CDR1 and CDR2: SGHAT, FQNNGV. The CDR3 totals 15 residues. CDR3 coding DNA: TGTGCCAGCAGCTTAGGCCCGGACAGCTCCTACGAGCAGTACTTC. It codes for CASSLGPDSSYEQYF.

The chain uses TRBV28 and TRBJ2-7; 13 bases agree with TRBD2. The CDR3 consists of 14 residues. The germline gives CDR1 MDHEN, CDR2 SYDVKM. Trimming at V came to 6 bases and at J to 5 bases, leaving 4 bases not matched to a gene. CDR3 sequence: CASRLAGGSHEQYF. The CDR3 nucleotides read TGTGCCAGCAGACTAGCGGGAGGGTCCCACGAGCAGTACTTC.

This chain joins TRBV6-4 and TRBJ2-3; TRBD2 matches 8 bases. The V and J ends lost 0 bases and 1 base, in that order; junction bases with no gene match: 0. The CDR3 length is 15 residues. Per germline, CDR1 MRHNA and CDR2 SNTAGT. DNA for the CDR3: TGTGCCAGCAGTGACTCTAGCGGGGGCACAGATACGCAGTATTTT. Residues: CASSDSSGGTDTQYF.

This sequence joins TRBV5-4 and TRBJ1-1; D ambiguous. There are 15 residues in the CDR3. CDR1 SGHNT and CDR2 YYREEE come from the germline V gene (reference sequence). V lost 4 bases and J 6 bases, leaving 19 bases between the germline ends. The CDR3 region is CASSVPGGFLAEAFF. CDR3 bases: TGTGCCAGCAGCGTACCGGGAGGTTTTCTCGCTGAAGCTTTCTTT.

This clone was observed once. This chain links TRBV5-1 with TRBJ2-3; 7 bases fit TRBD2. The CDR3 totals 17 residues. J lost 6 bases, V lost 4 bases, and 17 bases had no gene match. The germline CDR1 and CDR2 sequences are SGHRS and YFSETQ. The CDR3 spells CASSLPNPLAAFDTQYF. The DNA of the CDR3 is TGCGCCAGCAGCCTTCCGAACCCTCTAGCGGCCTTTGATACGCAGTATTTT.

The genes are TRBV11-2 and TRBJ2-7; D is possibly TRBD2 (6 bases). Germline lookup yields CDR1 SGHAT and CDR2 FQNNGV. Between the trimmed V and J ends, which lost 3 bases and 2 bases, there was a span of 17 bases. This CDR3 contains 16 residues. The CDR3 region is CASSLRFGGQTYEQYF. In nucleotides, the CDR3 is TGTGCCAGCAGCTTGCGCTTCGGGGGTCAAACCTACGAGCAGTACTTC.

The genes are TRBV19 and TRBJ1-6, with D unresolved. The germline CDR1 and CDR2 sequences are LNHDA and SQIVND (reference sequence). The CDR3 loop spans 14 amino acids. V dropped 1 base and J dropped 4 bases, with 5 bases sitting between them. Here the CDR3 reads CASSIGGYNSPLHF. CDR3 DNA sequence: TGTGCCAGTAGTATAGGAGGATATAATTCACCCCTCCACTTT.

This chain links TRBV2 with TRBJ2-5; 9 bases align to TRBD1. This CDR3 region has 14 residues. The junction had 6 bases not matched to a gene; V was cut back by 5 bases and J by 5 bases. Looked up from germline, CDR1 is SNHLY and CDR2 is FYNNEI. The CDR3 coding sequence is TGTGCCAGCAGTTACGGGACAGGGTTTGAGACCCAGTACTTC. Its translation: CASSYGTGFETQYF.

The rearrangement uses TRBV19 and TRBJ2-1; the match to TRBD2 covers 13 bases. This CDR3 has 17 residues. Trimming took 5 bases from V and 5 from J; bases not matched to a gene: 9. The V gene's germline CDR1 is LNHDA and CDR2 SQIVND (reference sequence). The CDR3 nucleotides read TGTGCCAGTAGTGGAACTAGCGGGAGGGCCATCGACAATGAGCAGTTCTTC. It specifies CASSGTSGRAIDNEQFF.

This clone appeared a single time. The V gene is TRBV2, the J gene TRBJ1-5, with a tentative D call TRBD1 (5 bases). The CDR3 spans 14 residues. Germline CDR1 reads SNHLY; CDR2 reads FYNNEI. Trimming shortened V by 7 bases and J by 5 bases, and 15 bases separated the two germline ends. CDR3 amino acids: CASTQDRTHQPQHF. CDR3 sequence (DNA): TGTGCCAGCACCCAAGACAGAACCCATCAGCCCCAGCATTTT.

The gene calls are TRBV5-1 and TRBJ2-2, with 15 bases matching TRBD2. The CDR3 sequence is 21 residues long. CDR1 and CDR2 (germline): SGHRS, YFSETQ. V lost 3 bases, J lost 2 bases, and 14 bases stayed unmatched. CDR3 coding DNA: TGCGCCAGCAGCTCCCACGTCCCGGGACTAGCGGGGGGACTTAACACCGGGGAGCTGTTTTTT. This encodes CASSSHVPGLAGGLNTGELFF.